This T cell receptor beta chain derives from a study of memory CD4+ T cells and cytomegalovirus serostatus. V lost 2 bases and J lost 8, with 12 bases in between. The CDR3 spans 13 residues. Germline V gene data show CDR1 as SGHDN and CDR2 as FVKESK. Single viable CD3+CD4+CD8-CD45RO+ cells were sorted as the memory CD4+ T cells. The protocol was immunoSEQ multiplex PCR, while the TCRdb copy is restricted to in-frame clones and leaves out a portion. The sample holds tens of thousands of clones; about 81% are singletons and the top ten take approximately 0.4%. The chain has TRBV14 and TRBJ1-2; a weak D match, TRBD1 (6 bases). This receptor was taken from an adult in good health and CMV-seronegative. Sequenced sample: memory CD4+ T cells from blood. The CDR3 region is CASSQYREAGYTF. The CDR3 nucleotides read TGTGCCAGCAGCCAATACAGGGAAGCGGGCTACACCTTC. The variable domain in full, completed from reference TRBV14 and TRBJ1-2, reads EAGVTQFPSHSVIEKGQTVTLRCDPISGHDNLYWYRRVMGKEIKFLLHFVKESKQDESGMPNNRFLAERTGGTYSTLKVQPAELEDSGVYFCASSQYREAGYTFGSGTRLTVV.